The 16 T cell receptor beta chains below come from one sample, sequenced in a study of T cells in Graves' hyperthyroidism and ophthalmopathy. TCR beta CDR3 regions were amplified from RNA transcripts. TCR CDR3 regions were first amplified by RT-PCR with HTBI primers. TCRdb reprocessed the multiplex PCR reads with MiXCR, giving one entry per CDR3 protein. This table holds 550,000 to 600,000 distinct CDR3 sequences, around 46% found once. The sample was peripheral blood or thyroid tissue (not recorded which). The receptor set was obtained from an adult woman with Graves' disease, either hyperthyroidism or ophthalmopathy (not recorded which).

The J gene is TRBJ2-5, the V gene TRBV29-1; 8 bases are a match to TRBD1. The CDR3 is 13 amino acids. V lost 5 bases, J lost 5 bases, and 7 bases stayed unmatched. From germline, CDR1 is SQVTM and CDR2 ANQGSEA. The CDR3 DNA reads as TGCAGCGTTTATTTACAGGGGGGCGAGACCCAGTACTTC. Protein product: CSVYLQGGETQYF. The full variable domain, in which reference TRBV29-1 and TRBJ2-5 provide the parts outside the CDR3, is SAVISQKPSRDICQRGTSLTIQCQVDSQVTMMFWYRQQPGQSLTLIATANQGSEATYESGFVIDKFPISRPNLTFSTLTVSNMSPEDSSIYLCSVYLQGGETQYFGPGTRLLVL.

On this clonotype: No conserved phenylalanine or tryptophan is present at the end of the CDR3, so a read error is the likely explanation. The chain has TRBV14 and TRBJ1-6, with 10 bases that match TRBD1. Looked up from germline, CDR1 is SGHDN and CDR2 is FVKESK. The CDR3 covers 15 residues. CDR3 region: CASRVTGGWNSPLHL. CDR3 DNA sequence: TGTGCCAGCAGAGTGACAGGGGGCTGGAATTCGCCCCTCCACCTT.

In its sample, this clonotype was seen many times. This sequence joins TRBV5-1 and TRBJ1-1; TRBD1 might be the D (6 bases). Trimming left V 1 base short and J 5 bases short, with 12 bases between. The CDR3 spans 14 residues. The germline gives CDR1 SGHRS, CDR2 YFSETQ. Written as DNA, the CDR3 is TGCGCCAGCAGCTTGACAGGGAGATTTACTGAAGCTTTCTTT. It yields the protein CASSLTGRFTEAFF. Based on the CDR3 plus reference TRBV5-1 and TRBJ1-1, the full variable domain is KAGVTQTPRYLIKTRGQQVTLSCSPISGHRSVSWYQQTPGQGLQFLFEYFSETQRNKGNFPGRFSGRQFSNSRSEMNVSTLELGDSALYLCASSLTGRFTEAFFGQGTRLTVV.

The gene calls are TRBV10-2 and TRBJ1-2; 8 bases are shared with TRBD1. The germline V gene has CDR1 WSHSY and CDR2 SAAADI. J gave up 8 bases and V 8 bases, and 13 bases lay outside the gene matches. CDR3 length equals 14 residues. The CDR3 DNA follows: TGCGCCAGCTCCCTCCCTGGACAGGGTGTCGGCTACACCTTC. Protein sequence: CASSLPGQGVGYTF.

This clonotype was observed many times. The CDR3 nucleotides read TGTGCCAGCAGTGAAGCAGCGGAGGGGGGCTACACCTTC. Its translation is CASSEAAEGGYTF. This chain uses TRBV6-1 with TRBJ1-2; a weak D match, TRBD1 (5 bases). Trimming left V 0 bases short and J 8 bases short, with 10 bases between. The CDR3 loop spans 13 amino acids. The germline V gene encodes CDR1 MNHNS and CDR2 SASEGT.

V and J are TRBV7-2 and TRBJ1-1; 8 bases align to TRBD1. Germline CDR1 is SGHTA and CDR2 is FQGNSA. With 6 bases clipped from V and 1 base from J, the junction kept 7 bases outside the gene matches. The CDR3 runs 15 residues. CDR3 coding DNA: TGTGCCAGCAGTTCCTCCAGGGGGCCGAACACTGAAGCTTTCTTT. Translating gives CASSSSRGPNTEAFF.

This clonotype was counted at least ten times. This chain links TRBV19 with TRBJ2-5; 8 bases are shared with TRBD2. The CDR3 runs 16 residues. Germline lookup yields CDR1 LNHDA and CDR2 SQIVND (reference sequence). V gave up 6 bases and J gave up 5 bases; unmatched junction bases: 14. CDR3 protein: CASSYSGSGFGETQYF. The CDR3, as DNA: TGTGCCAGTAGCTACAGCGGGAGCGGTTTCGGGGAGACCCAGTACTTC.

The chain employs TRBV25-1 and TRBJ2-3; D uncertain. The ends were cut back, 2 bases at V and 4 bases at J, with 4 bases in the middle. Germline CDR1 MGHDK, CDR2 SYGVNS. The CDR3 contains 12 residues. DNA for the CDR3: TGTGCCAGCAGTGAACCCCCAGATACGCAGTATTTT. Amino acids: CASSEPPDTQYF. The whole variable domain, filled in from reference TRBV25-1 and TRBJ2-3, reads EADIYQTPRYLVIGTGKKITLECSQTMGHDKMYWYQQDPGMELHLIHYSYGVNSTEKGDLSSESTVSRIRTEHFPLTLESARPSHTSQYLCASSEPPDTQYFGPGTRLTVL.

The V gene is TRBV10-3, the J gene TRBJ2-5, with 9 bases lining up with TRBD1. The CDR3 spans 13 residues. Germline CDR1 reads ENHRY; CDR2 reads SYGVKD. V lost 10 bases and J lost 4; bases outside the gene matches: 7. Written as DNA, the CDR3 is TGTGCCACGAACAGGGGGCGTCGAGAGACCCAGTACTTC. Encoded protein: CATNRGRRETQYF.

The V gene is TRBV19, the J gene TRBJ1-5, with TRBD1 identical over 8 bases. The V and J ends lost 5 bases and 7 bases, in that order; junction bases with no gene match: 7. The V gene's germline CDR1 is LNHDA and CDR2 SQIVND (reference sequence). This CDR3 is 14 amino acids long. CDR3 in amino acids: CASSPGQGRQPQHF. In DNA, the CDR3 is TGTGCCAGTAGTCCCGGACAGGGTCGACAGCCCCAGCATTTT.

The chain links TRBV7-9 to TRBJ1-1, with 12 bases that match TRBD1. This CDR3 comprises 18 residues. Trimming cost V 3 bases and J 2 bases; bases outside gene matches: 10. In germline, CDR1 is SEHNR, CDR2 FQNEAQ (reference sequence). CDR3 in amino acids: CASSFLGQGALANTEAFF. CDR3 nucleotide sequence: TGTGCCAGCAGCTTCCTGGGACAGGGGGCTCTGGCCAACACTGAAGCTTTCTTT.

This clonotype turned up a few times. V usage is TRBV11-1 and J usage is TRBJ2-2; maybe TRBD2 (5 bases). The V gene's germline CDR1 is SGHAT and CDR2 FQDESV (reference sequence). V lost 11 bases, J lost 8 bases, and 15 bases lay in between. The CDR3 is made up of 12 amino acids. CDR3 in DNA: TGTGCCTGCGACCCCCGGGGTGGGGAGCTGTTTTTT. Amino acids: CACDPRGGELFF.

This clonotype appeared a single time. This chain uses TRBV5-1 with TRBJ1-2; tentative D call: TRBD1 (5 bases). Germline CDR1 and CDR2: SGHRS and YFSETQ. Trimming pared 0 bases from V and 6 bases from J, leaving 15 bases between. The CDR3 has 15 residues. The CDR3 bases are TGCGCCAGCAGCTTGGGGGCGGCAGGGTCGAATGGCTACACCTTC. Protein product: CASSLGAAGSNGYTF. The full variable domain, its missing parts supplied by reference TRBV5-1 and TRBJ1-2, is KAGVTQTPRYLIKTRGQQVTLSCSPISGHRSVSWYQQTPGQGLQFLFEYFSETQRNKGNFPGRFSGRQFSNSRSEMNVSTLELGDSALYLCASSLGAAGSNGYTFGSGTRLTVV.

This clonotype has more than one count but fewer than ten. The chain joins TRBV28 to TRBJ2-5, with D possibly called TRBD1 or TRBD2 (6 bases each). This CDR3 spans 15 amino acids. The V end lost 5 bases, the J end lost 4 bases, and 17 bases lay between the germline ends. CDR1 MDHEN and CDR2 SYDVKM come from the germline V gene. The CDR3 loop is CASSPPQGRSETQYF. Written as DNA, the CDR3 is TGTGCCAGCAGTCCTCCTCAGGGGAGGTCAGAGACCCAGTACTTC.

The chain recombines TRBV11-2 with TRBJ2-5; TRBD1 agrees at 9 bases. Germline V gene data show CDR1 as SGHAT and CDR2 as FQNNGV. The length of the CDR3 is 15 residues. The J segment lost 5 bases and the V segment lost 5 bases, leaving 9 bases of the junction unmatched. The CDR3 loop reads CASSNRDRAPETQYF. For the CDR3, the DNA is TGTGCCAGCAGCAACAGGGACAGGGCGCCCGAGACCCAGTACTTC.

The V and J genes are TRBV20-1 and TRBJ2-2, with 13 bases that match TRBD2. This CDR3 contains 15 residues. The trim removed 5 bases at V and 3 bases at J, leaving 3 bases unmatched. The germline CDR1 and CDR2 sequences are DFQATT and SNEGSKA (reference sequence). The CDR3 DNA is TGCAGTGCTGGAGGACTAGCGGGAGACACCGGGGAGCTGTTTTTT. Its protein is CSAGGLAGDTGELFF.